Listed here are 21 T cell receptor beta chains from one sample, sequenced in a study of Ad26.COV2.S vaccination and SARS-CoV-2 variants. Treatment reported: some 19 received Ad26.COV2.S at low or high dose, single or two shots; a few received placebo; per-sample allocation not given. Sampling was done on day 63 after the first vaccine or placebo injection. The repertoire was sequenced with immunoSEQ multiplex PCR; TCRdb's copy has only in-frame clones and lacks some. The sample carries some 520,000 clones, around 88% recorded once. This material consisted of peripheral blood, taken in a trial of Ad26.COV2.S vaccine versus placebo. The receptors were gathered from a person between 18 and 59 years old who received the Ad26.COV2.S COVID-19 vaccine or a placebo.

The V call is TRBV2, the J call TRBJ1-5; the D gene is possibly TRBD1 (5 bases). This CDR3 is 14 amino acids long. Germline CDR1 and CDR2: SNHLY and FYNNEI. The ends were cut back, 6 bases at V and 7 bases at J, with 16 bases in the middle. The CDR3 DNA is TGTGCCAGCAGAGGCCCAGGGCTTGAGCAGCCCCAGCATTTT. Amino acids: CASRGPGLEQPQHF.

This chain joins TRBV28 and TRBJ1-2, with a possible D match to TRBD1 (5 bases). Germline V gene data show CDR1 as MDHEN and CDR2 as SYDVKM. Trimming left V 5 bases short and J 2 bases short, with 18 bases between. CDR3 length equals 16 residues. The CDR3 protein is CASSPVGTLGNYGYTF. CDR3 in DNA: TGTGCCAGCAGTCCCGTCGGGACCCTTGGGAACTATGGCTACACCTTC.

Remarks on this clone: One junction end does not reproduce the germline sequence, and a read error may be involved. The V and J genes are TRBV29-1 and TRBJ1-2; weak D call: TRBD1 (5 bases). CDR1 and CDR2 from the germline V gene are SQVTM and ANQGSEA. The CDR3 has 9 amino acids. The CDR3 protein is CSVERGTDF. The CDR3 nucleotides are TGCAGCGTGGAAAGGGGCACCGACTTC.

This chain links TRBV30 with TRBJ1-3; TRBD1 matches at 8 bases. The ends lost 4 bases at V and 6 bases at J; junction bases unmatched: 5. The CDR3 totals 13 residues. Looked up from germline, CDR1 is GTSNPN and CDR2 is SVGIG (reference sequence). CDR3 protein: CAWKQGGQNTIYF. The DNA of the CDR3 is TGTGCCTGGAAACAGGGGGGTCAAAACACCATATATTTT.

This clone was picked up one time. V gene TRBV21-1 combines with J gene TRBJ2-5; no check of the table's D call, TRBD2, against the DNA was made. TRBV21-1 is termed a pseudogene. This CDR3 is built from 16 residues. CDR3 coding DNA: TGTGCCAGCACACAAGGTCGACCGGACCGCCCGGGAACCCAGTACTTC. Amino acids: CASTQGRPDRPGTQYF.

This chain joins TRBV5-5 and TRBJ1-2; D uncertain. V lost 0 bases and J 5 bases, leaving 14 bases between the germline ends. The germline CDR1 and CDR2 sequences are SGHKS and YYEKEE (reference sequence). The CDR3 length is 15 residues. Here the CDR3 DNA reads TGTGCCAGCAGCTTGGCCGTTTCAGAGGGTTATGGCTACACCTTC. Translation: CASSLAVSEGYGYTF.

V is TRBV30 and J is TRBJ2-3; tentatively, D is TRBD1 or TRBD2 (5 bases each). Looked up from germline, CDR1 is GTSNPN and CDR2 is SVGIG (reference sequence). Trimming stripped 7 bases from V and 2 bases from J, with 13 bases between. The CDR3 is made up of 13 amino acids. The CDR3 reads CAYDSGDTDTQYF. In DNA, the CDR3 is TGTGCCTATGACAGCGGAGACACAGATACGCAGTATTTT.

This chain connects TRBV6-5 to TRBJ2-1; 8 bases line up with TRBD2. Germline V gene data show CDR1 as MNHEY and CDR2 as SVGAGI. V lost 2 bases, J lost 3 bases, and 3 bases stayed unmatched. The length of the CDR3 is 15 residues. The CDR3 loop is CASSYTREGYNEQFF. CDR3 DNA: TGTGCCAGCAGTTACACCCGGGAGGGCTACAATGAGCAGTTCTTC.

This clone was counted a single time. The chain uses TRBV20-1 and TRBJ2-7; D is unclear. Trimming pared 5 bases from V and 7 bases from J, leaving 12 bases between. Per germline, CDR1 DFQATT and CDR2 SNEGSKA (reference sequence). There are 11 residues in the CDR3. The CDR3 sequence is CSAPHDREQYF. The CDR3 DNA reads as TGCAGTGCTCCCCACGACCGAGAGCAGTACTTC.

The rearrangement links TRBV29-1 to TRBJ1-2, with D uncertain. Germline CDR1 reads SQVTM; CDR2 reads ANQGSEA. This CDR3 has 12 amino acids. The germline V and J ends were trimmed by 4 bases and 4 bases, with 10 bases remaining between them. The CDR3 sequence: CSVVSSIYGYTF. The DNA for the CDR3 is TGCAGCGTTGTATCCAGCATCTATGGCTACACCTTC.

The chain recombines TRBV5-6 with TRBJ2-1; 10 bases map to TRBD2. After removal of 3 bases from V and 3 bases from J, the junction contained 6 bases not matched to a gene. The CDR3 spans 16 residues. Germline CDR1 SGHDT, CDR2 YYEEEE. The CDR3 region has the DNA TGTGCCAGCAGCTCCCCAGCGGGAGGGCTCTACAATGAGCAGTTCTTC. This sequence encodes CASSSPAGGLYNEQFF.

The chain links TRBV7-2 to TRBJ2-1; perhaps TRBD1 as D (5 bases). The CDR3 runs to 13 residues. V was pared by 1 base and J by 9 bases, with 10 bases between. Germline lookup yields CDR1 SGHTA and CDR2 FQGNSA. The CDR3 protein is CASSLGQGGEQFF. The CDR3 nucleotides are TGTGCCAGCAGCTTAGGCCAGGGTGGTGAGCAGTTCTTC.

DNA for the CDR3: TGTGCCAGCAGCTTCGAGGATTTTAGCACAGATACGCAGTATTTT. Amino acids: CASSFEDFSTDTQYF. V gene TRBV7-3 combines with J gene TRBJ2-3; D gene ambiguous. The germline gives CDR1 SGHTA, CDR2 FQGTGA. Trimming removed 3 bases from V and 0 bases from J, with 10 bases in between. This CDR3 region has 15 residues.

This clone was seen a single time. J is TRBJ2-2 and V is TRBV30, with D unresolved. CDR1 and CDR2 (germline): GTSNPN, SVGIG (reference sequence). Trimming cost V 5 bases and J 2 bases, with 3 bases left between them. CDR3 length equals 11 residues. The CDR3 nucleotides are TGTGCCTGGGAAAACACCGGGGAGCTGTTTTTT. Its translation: CAWENTGELFF.

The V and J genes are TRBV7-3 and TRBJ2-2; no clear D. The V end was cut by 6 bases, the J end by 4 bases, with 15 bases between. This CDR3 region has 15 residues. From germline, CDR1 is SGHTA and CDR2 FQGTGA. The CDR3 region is CASSQTTLGTGELFF. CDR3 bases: TGTGCCAGCAGTCAAACTACCCTCGGCACCGGGGAGCTGTTTTTT.

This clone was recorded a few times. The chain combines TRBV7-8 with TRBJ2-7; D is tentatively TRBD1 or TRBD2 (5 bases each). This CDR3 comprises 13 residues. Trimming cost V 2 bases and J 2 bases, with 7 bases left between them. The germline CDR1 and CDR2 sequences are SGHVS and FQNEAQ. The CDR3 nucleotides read TGTGCCAGCAGCTTATCGGGACCCTACGAGCAGTACTTC. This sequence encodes CASSLSGPYEQYF.

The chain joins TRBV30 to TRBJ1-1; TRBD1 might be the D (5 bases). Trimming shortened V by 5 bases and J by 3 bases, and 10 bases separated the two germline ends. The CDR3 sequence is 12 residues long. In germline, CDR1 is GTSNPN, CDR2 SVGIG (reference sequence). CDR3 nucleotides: TGTGCCTGGGAGCTACAGGACACTGAAGCTTTCTTT. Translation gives CAWELQDTEAFF. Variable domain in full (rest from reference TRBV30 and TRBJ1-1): SQTIHQWPATLVQPVGSPLSLECTVEGTSNPNLYWYRQAAGRGLQLLFYSVGIGQISSEVPQNLSASRPQDRQFILSSKKLLLSDSGFYLCAWELQDTEAFFGQGTRLTVV.

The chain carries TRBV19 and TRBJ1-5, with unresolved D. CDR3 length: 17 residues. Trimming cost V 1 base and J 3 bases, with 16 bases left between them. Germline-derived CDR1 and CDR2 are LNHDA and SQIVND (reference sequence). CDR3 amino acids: CASSIVVTRNPNQPQHF. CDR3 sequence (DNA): TGTGCCAGTAGTATAGTTGTGACTCGGAACCCCAATCAGCCCCAGCATTTT.

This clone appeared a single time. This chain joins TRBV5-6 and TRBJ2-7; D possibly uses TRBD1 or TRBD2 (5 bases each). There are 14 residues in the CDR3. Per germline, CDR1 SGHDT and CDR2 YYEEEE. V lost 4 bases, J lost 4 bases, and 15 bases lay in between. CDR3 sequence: CASSARGREYEQYF. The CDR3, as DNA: TGTGCCAGCAGCGCTCGAGGCAGGGAGTACGAGCAGTACTTC.

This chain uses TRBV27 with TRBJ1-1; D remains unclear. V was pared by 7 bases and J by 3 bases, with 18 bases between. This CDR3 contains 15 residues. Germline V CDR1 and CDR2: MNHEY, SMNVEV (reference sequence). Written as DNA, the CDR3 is TGTGCCAGCAACAGAGCGGGTGGTCGGGACACTGAAGCTTTCTTT. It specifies CASNRAGGRDTEAFF.

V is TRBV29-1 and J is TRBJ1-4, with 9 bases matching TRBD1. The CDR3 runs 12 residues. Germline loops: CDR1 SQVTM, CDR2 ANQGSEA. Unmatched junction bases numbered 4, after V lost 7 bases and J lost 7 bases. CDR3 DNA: TGCAGCGCGGGACAGGGAAGTGAAAAACTGTTTTTT. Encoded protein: CSAGQGSEKLFF.